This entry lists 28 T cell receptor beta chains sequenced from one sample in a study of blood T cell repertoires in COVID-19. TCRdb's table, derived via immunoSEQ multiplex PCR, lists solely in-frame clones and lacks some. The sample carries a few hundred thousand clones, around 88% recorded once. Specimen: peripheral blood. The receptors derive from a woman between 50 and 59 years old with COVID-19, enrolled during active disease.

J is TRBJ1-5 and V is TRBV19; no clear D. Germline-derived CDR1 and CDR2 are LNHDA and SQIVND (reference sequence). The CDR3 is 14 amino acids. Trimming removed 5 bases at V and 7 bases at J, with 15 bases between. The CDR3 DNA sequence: TGTGCCAGTAGTTCCCAGGTTGATGAGCAGCCCCAGCATTTT. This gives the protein CASSSQVDEQPQHF.

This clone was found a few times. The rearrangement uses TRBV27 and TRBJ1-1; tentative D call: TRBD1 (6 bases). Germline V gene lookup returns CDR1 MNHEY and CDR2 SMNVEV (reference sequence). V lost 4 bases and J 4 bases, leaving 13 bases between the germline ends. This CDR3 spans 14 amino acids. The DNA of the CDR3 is TGTGCCAGCAGTTACAGGGAGGGGGTCACTGAAGCTTTCTTT. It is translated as CASSYREGVTEAFF.

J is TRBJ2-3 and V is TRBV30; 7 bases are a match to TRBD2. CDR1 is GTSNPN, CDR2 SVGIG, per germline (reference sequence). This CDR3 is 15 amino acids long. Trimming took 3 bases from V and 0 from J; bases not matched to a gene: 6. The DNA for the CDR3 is TGTGCCTGGAGCCCCCTAGCGGCAAGCACAGATACGCAGTATTTT. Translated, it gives CAWSPLAASTDTQYF.

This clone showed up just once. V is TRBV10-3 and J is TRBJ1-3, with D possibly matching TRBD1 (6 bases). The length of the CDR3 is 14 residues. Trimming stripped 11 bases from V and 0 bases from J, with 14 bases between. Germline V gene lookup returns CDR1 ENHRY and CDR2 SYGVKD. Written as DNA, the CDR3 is TGTGCCCACCGACAGGCGATCTCTGGAAACACCATATATTTT. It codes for CAHRQAISGNTIYF.

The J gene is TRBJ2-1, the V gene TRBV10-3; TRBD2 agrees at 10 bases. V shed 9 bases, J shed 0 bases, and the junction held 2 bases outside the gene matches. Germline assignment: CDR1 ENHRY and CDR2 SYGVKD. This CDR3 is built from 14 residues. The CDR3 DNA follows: TGTGCCATTAGCGGGGGGCCCTCCTACAATGAGCAGTTCTTC. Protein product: CAISGGPSYNEQFF.

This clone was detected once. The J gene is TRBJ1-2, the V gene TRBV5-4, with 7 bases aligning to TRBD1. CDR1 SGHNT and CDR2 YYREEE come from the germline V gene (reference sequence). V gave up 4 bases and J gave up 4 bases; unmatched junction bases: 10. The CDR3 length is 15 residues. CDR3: CASSLDTGATYGYTF. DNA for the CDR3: TGTGCCAGCAGCCTAGATACAGGGGCCACCTATGGCTACACCTTC.

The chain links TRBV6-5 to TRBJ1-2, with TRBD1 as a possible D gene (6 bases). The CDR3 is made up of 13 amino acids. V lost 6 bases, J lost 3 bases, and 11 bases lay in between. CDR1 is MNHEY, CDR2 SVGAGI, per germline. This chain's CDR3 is CASRAGADYGYTF. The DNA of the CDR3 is TGTGCCAGCAGAGCAGGGGCCGACTATGGCTACACCTTC.

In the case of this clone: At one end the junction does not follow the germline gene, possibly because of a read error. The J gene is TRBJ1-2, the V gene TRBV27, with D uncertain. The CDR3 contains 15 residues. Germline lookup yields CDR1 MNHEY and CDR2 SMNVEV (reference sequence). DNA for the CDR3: TGTGCCAGCAGTTTATCGTACGGTACTAACGATGGCTACACCTTC. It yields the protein CASSLSYGTNDGYTF.

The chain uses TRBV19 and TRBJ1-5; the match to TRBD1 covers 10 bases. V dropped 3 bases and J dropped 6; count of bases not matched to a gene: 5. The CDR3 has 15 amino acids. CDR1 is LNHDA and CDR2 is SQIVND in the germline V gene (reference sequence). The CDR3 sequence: CASSIRTGGGQPQHF. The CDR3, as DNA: TGTGCCAGTAGTATCAGGACAGGGGGAGGTCAGCCCCAGCATTTT.

The CDR3 reads CASSPSQNIQYF. The CDR3 coding sequence is TGTGCCAGCAGCCCGTCCCAAAACATTCAGTACTTC. This chain uses TRBV13 with TRBJ2-4; no firm D call. There are 12 residues in the CDR3. V lost 5 bases to trimming and J lost 5 bases, with 7 bases between them. Germline V lookup: CDR1 PRHDT, CDR2 FYEKMQ (reference sequence).

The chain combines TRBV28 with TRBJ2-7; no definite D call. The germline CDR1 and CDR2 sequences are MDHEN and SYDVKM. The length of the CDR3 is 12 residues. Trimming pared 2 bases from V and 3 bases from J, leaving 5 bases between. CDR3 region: CASSLTSYEQYF. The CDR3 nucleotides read TGTGCCAGCAGTTTAACAAGCTACGAGCAGTACTTC.

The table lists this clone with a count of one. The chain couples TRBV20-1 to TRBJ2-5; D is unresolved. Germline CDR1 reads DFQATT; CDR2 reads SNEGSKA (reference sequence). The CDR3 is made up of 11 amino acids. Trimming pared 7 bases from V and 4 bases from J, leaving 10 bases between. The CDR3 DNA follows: TGCAGTGTACCCAGGCGAGAGACCCAGTACTTC. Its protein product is CSVPRRETQYF.

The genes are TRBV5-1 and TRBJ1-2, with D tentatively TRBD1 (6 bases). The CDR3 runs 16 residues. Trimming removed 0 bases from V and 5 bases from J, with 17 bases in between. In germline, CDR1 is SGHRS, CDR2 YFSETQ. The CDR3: CASSLEADSPQYGYTF. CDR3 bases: TGCGCCAGCAGCTTGGAGGCGGACAGTCCCCAGTATGGCTACACCTTC.

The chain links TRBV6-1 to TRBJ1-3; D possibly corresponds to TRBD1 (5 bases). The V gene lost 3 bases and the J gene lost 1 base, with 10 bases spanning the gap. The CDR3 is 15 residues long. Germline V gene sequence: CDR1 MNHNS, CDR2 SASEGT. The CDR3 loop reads CASSDTGGSGNTIYF. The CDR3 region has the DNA TGTGCCAGCAGTGACACAGGAGGGTCTGGAAACACCATATATTTT.

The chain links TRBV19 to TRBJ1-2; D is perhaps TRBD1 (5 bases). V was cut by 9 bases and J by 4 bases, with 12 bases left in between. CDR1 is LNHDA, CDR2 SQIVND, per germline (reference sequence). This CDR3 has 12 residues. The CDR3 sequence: CASLDIIYGYTF. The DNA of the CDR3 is TGTGCCAGCCTGGACATCATCTATGGCTACACCTTC.

CDR3 loop: CASSPGATSTDTQYF. The CDR3 nucleotides are TGCGCCAGCAGCCCGGGAGCCACTAGCACAGATACGCAGTATTTT. The rearrangement joins TRBV5-1 to TRBJ2-3; TRBD2 is a possible D gene (6 bases). V was pared by 4 bases and J by 0 bases, with 12 bases between. Germline loops: CDR1 SGHRS, CDR2 YFSETQ. CDR3 length: 15 residues.

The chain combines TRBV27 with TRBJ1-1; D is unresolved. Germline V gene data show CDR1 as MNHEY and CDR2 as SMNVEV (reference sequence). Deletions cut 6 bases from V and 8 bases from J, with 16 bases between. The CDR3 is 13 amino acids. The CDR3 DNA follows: TGTGCCAGCAGCCCAACCGTTCCCAGGGAAGCTTTCTTT. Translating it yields CASSPTVPREAFF.

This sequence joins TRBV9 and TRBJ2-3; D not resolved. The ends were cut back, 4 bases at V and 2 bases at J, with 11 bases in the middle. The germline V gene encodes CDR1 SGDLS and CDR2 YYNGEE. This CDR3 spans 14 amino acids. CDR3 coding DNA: TGTGCCAGCAGCAAAGCGCAATACACAGATACGCAGTATTTT. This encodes CASSKAQYTDTQYF.

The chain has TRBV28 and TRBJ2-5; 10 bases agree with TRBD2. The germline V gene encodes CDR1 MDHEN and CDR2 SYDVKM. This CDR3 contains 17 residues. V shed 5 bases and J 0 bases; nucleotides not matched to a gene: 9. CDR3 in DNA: TGTGCCAGCAGTCAGGGACTAGCGTGGGAGTACCAAGAGACCCAGTACTTC. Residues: CASSQGLAWEYQETQYF.

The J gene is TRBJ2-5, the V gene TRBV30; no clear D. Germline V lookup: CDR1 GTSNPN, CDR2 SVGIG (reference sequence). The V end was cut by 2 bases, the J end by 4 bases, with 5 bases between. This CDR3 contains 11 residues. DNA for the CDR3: TGTGCCTGGAGTTCGTTAGAGACCCAGTACTTC. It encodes CAWSSLETQYF.

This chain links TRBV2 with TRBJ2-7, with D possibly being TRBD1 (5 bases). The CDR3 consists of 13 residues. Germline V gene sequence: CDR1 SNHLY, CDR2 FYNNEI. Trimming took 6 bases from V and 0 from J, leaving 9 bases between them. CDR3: CASRGRSSYEQYF. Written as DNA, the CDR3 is TGTGCCAGCAGGGGGCGGAGCTCCTACGAGCAGTACTTC.

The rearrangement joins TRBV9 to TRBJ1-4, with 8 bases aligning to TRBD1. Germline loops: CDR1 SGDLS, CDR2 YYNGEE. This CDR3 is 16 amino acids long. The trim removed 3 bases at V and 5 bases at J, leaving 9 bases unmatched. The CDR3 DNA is TGTGCCAGCAGCGAGAACCCAGGGGGCGTGAATGAAAAACTGTTTTTT. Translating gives CASSENPGGVNEKLFF.

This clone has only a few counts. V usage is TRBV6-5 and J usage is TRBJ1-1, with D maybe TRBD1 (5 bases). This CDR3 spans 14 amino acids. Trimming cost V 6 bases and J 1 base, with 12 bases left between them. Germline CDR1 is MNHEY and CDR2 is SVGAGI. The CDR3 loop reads CASSLRTKNTEAFF. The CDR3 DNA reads TGTGCCAGCAGCTTAAGGACAAAGAACACTGAAGCTTTCTTT.

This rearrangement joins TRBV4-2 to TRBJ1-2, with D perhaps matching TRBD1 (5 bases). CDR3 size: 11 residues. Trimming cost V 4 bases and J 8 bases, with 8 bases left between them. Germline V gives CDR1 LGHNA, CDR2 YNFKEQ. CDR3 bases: TGTGCCAGCAGCCCGGGGGGGGGCTACACCTTC. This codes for CASSPGGGYTF.

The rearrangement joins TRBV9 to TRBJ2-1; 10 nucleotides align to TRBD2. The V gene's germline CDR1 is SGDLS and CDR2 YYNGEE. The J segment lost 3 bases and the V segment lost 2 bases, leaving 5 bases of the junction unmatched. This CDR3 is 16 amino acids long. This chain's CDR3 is CASSVGSGGIYNEQFF. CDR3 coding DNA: TGTGCCAGCAGCGTCGGTAGCGGGGGGATCTACAATGAGCAGTTCTTC.

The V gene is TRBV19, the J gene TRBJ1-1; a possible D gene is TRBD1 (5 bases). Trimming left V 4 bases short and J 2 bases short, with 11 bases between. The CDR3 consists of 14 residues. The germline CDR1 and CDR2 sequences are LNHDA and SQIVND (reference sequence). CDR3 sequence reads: CASSRAGPNTEAFF. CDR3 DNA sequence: TGTGCCAGTAGTAGGGCGGGACCAAACACTGAAGCTTTCTTT.

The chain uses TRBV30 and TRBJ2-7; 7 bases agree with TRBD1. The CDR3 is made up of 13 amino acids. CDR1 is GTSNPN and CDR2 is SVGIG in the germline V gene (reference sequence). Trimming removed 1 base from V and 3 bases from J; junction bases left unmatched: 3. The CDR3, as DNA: TGTGCCTGGAGTGAGGCAGGGGGCTACGAGCAGTACTTC. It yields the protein CAWSEAGGYEQYF.

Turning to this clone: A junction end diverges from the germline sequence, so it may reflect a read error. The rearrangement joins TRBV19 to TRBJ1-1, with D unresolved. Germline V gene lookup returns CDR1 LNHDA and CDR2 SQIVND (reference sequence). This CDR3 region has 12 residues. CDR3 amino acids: CASSTTRLAYRF. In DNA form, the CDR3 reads TGTGCCAGTAGTACGACACGGTTGGCATACCGGTTT.